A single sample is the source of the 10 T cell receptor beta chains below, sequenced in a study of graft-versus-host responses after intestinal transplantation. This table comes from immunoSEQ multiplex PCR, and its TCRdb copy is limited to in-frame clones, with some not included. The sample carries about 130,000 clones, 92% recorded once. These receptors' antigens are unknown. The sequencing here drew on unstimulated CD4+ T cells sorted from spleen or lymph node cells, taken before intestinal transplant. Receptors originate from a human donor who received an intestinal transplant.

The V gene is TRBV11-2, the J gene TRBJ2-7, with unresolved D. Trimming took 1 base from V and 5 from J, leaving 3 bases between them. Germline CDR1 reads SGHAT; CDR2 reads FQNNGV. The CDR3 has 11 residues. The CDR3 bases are TGTGCCAGCAGCTTAGGTGACGAGCAGTACTTC. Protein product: CASSLGDEQYF. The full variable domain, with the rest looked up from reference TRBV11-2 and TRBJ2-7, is EAGVAQSPRYKIIEKRQSVAFWCNPISGHATLYWYQQILGQGPKLLIQFQNNGVVDDSQLPKDRFSAERLKGVDSTLKIQPAKLEDSAVYLCASSLGDEQYFGPGTRLTVT.

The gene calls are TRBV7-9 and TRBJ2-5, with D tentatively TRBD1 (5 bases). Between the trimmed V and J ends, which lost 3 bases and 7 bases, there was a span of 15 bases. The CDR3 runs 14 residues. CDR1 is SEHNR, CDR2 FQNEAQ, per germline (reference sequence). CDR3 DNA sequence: TGTGCCAGCAGCTTCAACAGCCCCCAGGGGACCCAGTACTTC. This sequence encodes CASSFNSPQGTQYF.

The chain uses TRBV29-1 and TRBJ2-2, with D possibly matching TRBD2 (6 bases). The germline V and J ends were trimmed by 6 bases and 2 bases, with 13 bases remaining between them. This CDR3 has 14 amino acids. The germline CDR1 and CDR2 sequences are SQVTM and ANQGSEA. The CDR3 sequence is CSVARDFNTGELFF. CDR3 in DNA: TGCAGCGTCGCCCGGGACTTTAACACCGGGGAGCTGTTTTTT.

CDR3 nucleotide sequence: TGTGCCAGCAGCGTAGAATTCGGGCTAGCGGGAGATAGCTACAATGAGCAGTTCTTC. Its protein product is CASSVEFGLAGDSYNEQFF. The chain uses TRBV9 and TRBJ2-1; TRBD2 agrees at 10 bases. Trimming took 0 bases from V and 3 from J; bases not matched to a gene: 12. This CDR3 has 19 residues. Germline loops: CDR1 SGDLS, CDR2 YYNGEE.

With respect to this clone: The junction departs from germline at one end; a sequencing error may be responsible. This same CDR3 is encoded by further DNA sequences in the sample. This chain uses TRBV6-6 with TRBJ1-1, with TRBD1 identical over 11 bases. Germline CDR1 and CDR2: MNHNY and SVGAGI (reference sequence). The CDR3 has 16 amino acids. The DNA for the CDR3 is TGTGCCAGCAGCCGGACCGGGACAGGGGGACCGGCTGAGGCTTTCTTT. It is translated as CASSRTGTGGPAEAFF.

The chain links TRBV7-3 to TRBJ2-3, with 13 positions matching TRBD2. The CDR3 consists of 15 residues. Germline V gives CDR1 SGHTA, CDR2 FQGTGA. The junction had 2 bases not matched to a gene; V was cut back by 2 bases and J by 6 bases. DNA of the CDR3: TGTGCCAGCAGCTTAGGACTAGCGGGAGCCGATACGCAGTATTTT. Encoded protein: CASSLGLAGADTQYF.

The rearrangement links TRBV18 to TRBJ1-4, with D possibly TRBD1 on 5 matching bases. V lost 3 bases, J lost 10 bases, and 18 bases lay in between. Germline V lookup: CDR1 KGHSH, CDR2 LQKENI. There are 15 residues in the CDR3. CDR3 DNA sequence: TGTGCCAGCTCACCTACCGGGACGGCCGAAGGAAAACTGTTTTTT. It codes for CASSPTGTAEGKLFF.

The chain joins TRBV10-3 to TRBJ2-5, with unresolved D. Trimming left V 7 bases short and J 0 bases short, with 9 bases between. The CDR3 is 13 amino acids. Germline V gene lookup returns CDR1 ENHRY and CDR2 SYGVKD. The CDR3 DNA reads TGTGCCATCACGTCCGAGTACCAAGAGACCCAGTACTTC. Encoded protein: CAITSEYQETQYF.

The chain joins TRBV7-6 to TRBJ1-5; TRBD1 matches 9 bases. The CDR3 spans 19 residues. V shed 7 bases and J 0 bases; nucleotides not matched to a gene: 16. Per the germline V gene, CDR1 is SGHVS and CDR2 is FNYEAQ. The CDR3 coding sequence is TGTGCCAGCAACTTTCCTCGCCGGGACAGGGAATATAGCAATCAGCCCCAGCATTTT. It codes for CASNFPRRDREYSNQPQHF.

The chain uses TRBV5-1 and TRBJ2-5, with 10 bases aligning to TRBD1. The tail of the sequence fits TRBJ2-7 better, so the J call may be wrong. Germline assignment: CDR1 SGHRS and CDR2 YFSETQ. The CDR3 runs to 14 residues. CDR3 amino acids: CASSRDRGSYEQYF. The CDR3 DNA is TGCGCCAGCAGCCGGGACAGGGGATCCTACGAGCAGTACTTC.